This TCR beta chain was identified during a study of a mutant IDH1 vaccine in newly diagnosed glioma. About the research overall: Patients had eight vaccinations, in weeks 1, 3, 5, 7, 11, 15, 19 and 23.

Germline loops: CDR1 WSHSY, CDR2 SAAADI. This CDR3 region has 15 residues. The V gene lost 10 bases and the J gene lost 1 base, with 19 bases spanning the gap. The time point was: week 23, last vaccination. Topical imiquimod was applied with each vaccine dose, which held 300 ug of mutant IDH1 20-mer peptide. To note about this clone: Its cognate antigen is unknown.

Only in-frame clones appear in the TCRdb table, and some are missing; sequencing was by immunoSEQ multiplex PCR. Of about 64,000 clones listed, approximately 84% were seen once; the top ten hold about 4.1%. The chain employs TRBV10-2 and TRBJ1-1; D might be TRBD1 (6 bases). The material was PBMCs, obtained from a glioma patient whose treatment included an IDH1 peptide vaccine. The source is a young man with glioma. CDR3 amino acids: CAIGGRGVRNTEAFF. The CDR3 DNA is TGCGCCATAGGGGGAAGGGGAGTGAGGAACACTGAAGCTTTCTTT.